The 8 T cell receptor beta chains below all came from one sample that was sequenced in a study of cytomegalovirus exposure and HLA in healthy donors. The PCR was carried out with 60 Vbeta primers and 13 Jbeta primers. Clones were read by immunoSEQ multiplex PCR, and TCRdb kept only the in-frame ones, dropping some. The data hold 99,000 or so clones, with approximately 81% observed a single time. Input material: PBMCs. Receptors originate from a male donor in good health and CMV-seropositive.

The chain employs TRBV9 and TRBJ1-2, with TRBD1 matching 9 bases. V dropped 4 bases and J dropped 2; count of bases not matched to a gene: 21. This CDR3 has 20 amino acids. Germline V gene data show CDR1 as SGDLS and CDR2 as YYNGEE. CDR3 in amino acids: CASSPPGGITTGGRNYGYTF. DNA for the CDR3: TGTGCCAGCAGCCCCCCCGGGGGAATAACGACAGGGGGGAGGAACTATGGCTACACCTTC.

The V and J genes are TRBV27 and TRBJ1-1; TRBD1 agrees at 12 bases. The trim removed 2 bases at V and 8 bases at J, leaving 3 bases unmatched. Per the germline V gene, CDR1 is MNHEY and CDR2 is SMNVEV (reference sequence). The CDR3 has 14 residues. CDR3 region: CASSLGTGGQEAFF. The CDR3, as DNA: TGTGCCAGCAGTTTAGGGACAGGGGGCCAGGAAGCTTTCTTT.

The chain links TRBV30 to TRBJ2-7, with 9 bases that match TRBD2. This CDR3 contains 14 residues. Germline V gene sequence: CDR1 GTSNPN, CDR2 SVGIG (reference sequence). The J segment lost 0 bases and the V segment lost 2 bases, leaving 2 bases of the junction unmatched. CDR3 protein: CAWSPSGASYEQYF. CDR3 nucleotides: TGTGCCTGGAGTCCTAGCGGGGCCTCCTACGAGCAGTACTTC.

This sequence joins TRBV5-6 and TRBJ1-1; D ambiguous. Between the trimmed V and J ends, which lost 0 bases and 1 base, there was a span of 10 bases. Germline CDR1 reads SGHDT; CDR2 reads YYEEEE. The length of the CDR3 is 15 residues. CDR3 sequence reads: CASSLGRRENTEAFF. CDR3 nucleotide sequence: TGTGCCAGCAGCTTGGGCCGACGGGAGAACACTGAAGCTTTCTTT.

Details on this clone: The germline gene is not matched at one end of the junction; a read error may be the cause. The J gene is TRBJ2-7, the V gene TRBV7-2; the D gene is possibly TRBD1 (6 bases). CDR1 SGHTA and CDR2 FQGNSA come from the germline V gene. The CDR3 runs to 14 residues. Here the CDR3 reads CASSLGWYTLGGKF. The CDR3 nucleotides read TGTGCCAGCAGCTTAGGCTGGTACACCCTAGGGGGTAAGTTC.

The V and J genes are TRBV2 and TRBJ2-1; 7 bases align to TRBD1. The trim removed 6 bases at V and 6 bases at J, leaving 5 bases unmatched. The CDR3 is 13 amino acids. CDR1 is SNHLY, CDR2 FYNNEI, per germline. CDR3 nucleotide sequence: TGTGCCAGCAGCCTGGGACAGAGCAATGAGCAGTTCTTC. Amino acids: CASSLGQSNEQFF.

This chain links TRBV30 with TRBJ1-5; 8 bases match TRBD1. Germline values: CDR1 GTSNPN, CDR2 SVGIG (reference sequence). This CDR3 contains 15 residues. The trim removed 1 base at V and 7 bases at J, leaving 9 bases unmatched. The CDR3 loop reads CAWSERQGNWQPQHF. In DNA, the CDR3 is TGTGCCTGGAGTGAGAGACAGGGGAATTGGCAGCCCCAGCATTTT.

This rearrangement joins TRBV7-8 to TRBJ2-3, with 8 bases lining up with TRBD2. Germline trimming cut 8 bases from V and 5 bases from J; bases unmatched to any gene: 6. There are 13 residues in the CDR3. CDR1 and CDR2 (germline): SGHVS, FQNEAQ. The CDR3, as DNA: TGTGCCAGCGCCCCGGGAGGGAGAGATACGCAGTATTTT. Amino acids: CASAPGGRDTQYF.